This record looks at one T cell receptor beta chain sequence and its context. The record originates from a study of cytomegalovirus exposure and HLA in healthy donors. With 6 bases clipped from V and 2 bases from J, the junction kept 11 bases outside the gene matches. The CDR3 has 16 residues. Per germline, CDR1 LNHDA and CDR2 SQIVND (reference sequence). Primers: 60 Vbeta forward and 13 Jbeta reverse. Sequencing was performed with immunoSEQ multiplex PCR; in TCRdb, only in-frame clones are kept and a portion is missing. The table has around 230,000 clones, 82% seen once. The chain carries TRBV19 and TRBJ2-3; 7 positions match TRBD1. This clonotype originated in a man aged 40-55 years in good health and CMV-seropositive. The sample comprised PBMCs. In DNA, the CDR3 is TGTGCCAGTAGCACGACAGGGTTGAGGCTCACAGATACGCAGTATTTT. It encodes CASSTTGLRLTDTQYF.